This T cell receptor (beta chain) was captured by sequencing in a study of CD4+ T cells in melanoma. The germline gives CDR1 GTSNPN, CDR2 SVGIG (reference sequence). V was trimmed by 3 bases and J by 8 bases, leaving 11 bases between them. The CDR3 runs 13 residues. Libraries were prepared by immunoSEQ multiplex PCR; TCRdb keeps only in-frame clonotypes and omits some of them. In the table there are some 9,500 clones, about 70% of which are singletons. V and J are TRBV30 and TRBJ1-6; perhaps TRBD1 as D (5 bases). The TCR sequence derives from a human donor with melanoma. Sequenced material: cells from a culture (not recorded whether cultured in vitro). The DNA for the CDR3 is TGTGCCTGGAGCCCCGACAGTTATTCACCCCTCCACTTT. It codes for CAWSPDSYSPLHF.